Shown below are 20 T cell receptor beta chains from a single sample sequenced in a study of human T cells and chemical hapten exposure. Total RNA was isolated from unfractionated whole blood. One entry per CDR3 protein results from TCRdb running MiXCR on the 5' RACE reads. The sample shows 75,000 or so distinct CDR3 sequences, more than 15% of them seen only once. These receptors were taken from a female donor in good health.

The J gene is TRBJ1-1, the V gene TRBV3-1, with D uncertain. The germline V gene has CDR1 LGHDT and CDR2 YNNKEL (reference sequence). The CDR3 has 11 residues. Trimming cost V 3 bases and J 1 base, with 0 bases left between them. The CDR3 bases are TGTGCCAGCAGCCAGAACACTGAAGCTTTCTTT. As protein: CASSQNTEAFF. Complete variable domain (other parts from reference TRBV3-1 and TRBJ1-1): DTAVSQTPKYLVTQMGNDKSIKCEQNLGHDTMYWYKQDSKKFLKIMFSYNNKELIINETVPNRFSPKSPDKAHLNLHINSLELGDSAVYFCASSQNTEAFFGQGTRLTVV.

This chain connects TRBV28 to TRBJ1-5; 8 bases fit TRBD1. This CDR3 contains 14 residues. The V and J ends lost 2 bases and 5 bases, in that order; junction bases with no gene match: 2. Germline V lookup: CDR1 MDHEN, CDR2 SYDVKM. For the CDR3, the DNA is TGTGCCAGCAGTTTAGGGGACAGGTATCAGCCCCAGCATTTT. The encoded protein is CASSLGDRYQPQHF.

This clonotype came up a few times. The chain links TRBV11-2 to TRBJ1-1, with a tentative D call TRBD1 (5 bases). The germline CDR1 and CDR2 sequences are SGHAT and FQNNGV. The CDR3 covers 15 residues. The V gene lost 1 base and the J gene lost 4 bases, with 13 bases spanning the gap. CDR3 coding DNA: TGTGCCAGCAGCTTAGTCGGCCAGGGATTCACTGAAGCTTTCTTT. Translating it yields CASSLVGQGFTEAFF.

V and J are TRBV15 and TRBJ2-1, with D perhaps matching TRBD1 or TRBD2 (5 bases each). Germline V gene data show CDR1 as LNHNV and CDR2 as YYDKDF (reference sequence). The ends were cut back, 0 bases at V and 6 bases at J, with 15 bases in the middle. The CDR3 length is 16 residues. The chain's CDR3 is CATSRDIQGRSNEQFF. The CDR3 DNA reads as TGTGCCACCAGCAGAGATATCCAGGGACGAAGCAATGAGCAGTTCTTC. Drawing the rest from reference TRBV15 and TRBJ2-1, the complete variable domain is DAMVIQNPRYQVTQFGKPVTLSCSQTLNHNVMYWYQQKSSQAPKLLFHYYDKDFNNEADTPDNFQSRRPNTSFCFLDIRSPGLGDTAMYLCATSRDIQGRSNEQFFGPGTRLTVL.

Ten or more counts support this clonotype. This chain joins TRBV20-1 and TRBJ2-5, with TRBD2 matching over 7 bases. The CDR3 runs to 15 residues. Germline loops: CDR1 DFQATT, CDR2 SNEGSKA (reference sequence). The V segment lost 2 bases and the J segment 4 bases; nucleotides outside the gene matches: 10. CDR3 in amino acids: CSARTGRESTETQYF. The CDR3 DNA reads TGCAGTGCTAGAACTGGGCGGGAGTCCACAGAGACCCAGTACTTC.

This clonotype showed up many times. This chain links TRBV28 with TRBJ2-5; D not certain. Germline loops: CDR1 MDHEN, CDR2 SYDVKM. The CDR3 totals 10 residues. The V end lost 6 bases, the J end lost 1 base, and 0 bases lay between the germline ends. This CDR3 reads CASSQETQYF. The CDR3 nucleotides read TGTGCCAGCAGCCAAGAGACCCAGTACTTC.

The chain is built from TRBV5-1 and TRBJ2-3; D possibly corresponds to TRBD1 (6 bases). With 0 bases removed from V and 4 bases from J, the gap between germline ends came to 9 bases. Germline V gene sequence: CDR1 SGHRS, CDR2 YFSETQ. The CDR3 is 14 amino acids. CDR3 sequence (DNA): TGCGCCAGCAGCTTGGTCGAGGGGGCAGATACGCAGTATTTT. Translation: CASSLVEGADTQYF.

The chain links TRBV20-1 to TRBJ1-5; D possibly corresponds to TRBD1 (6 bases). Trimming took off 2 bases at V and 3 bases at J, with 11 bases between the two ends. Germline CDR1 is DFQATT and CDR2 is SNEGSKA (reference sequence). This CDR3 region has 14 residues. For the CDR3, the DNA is TGCAGTGCTAGATCGACAGGTAACAATCAGCCCCAGCATTTT. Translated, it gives CSARSTGNNQPQHF.

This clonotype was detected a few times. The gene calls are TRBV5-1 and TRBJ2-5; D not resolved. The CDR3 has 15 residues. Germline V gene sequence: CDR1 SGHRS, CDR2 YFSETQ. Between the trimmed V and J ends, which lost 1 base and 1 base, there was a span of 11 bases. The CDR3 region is CASSLLGNLQETQYF. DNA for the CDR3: TGCGCCAGCAGCTTGTTAGGAAACCTCCAAGAGACCCAGTACTTC.

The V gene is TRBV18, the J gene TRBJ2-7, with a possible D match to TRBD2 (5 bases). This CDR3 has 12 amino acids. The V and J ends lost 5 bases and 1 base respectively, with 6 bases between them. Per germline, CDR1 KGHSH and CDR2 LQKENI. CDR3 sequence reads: CASSTGSYEQYF. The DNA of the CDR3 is TGTGCCAGCTCAACGGGGTCCTACGAGCAGTACTTC.

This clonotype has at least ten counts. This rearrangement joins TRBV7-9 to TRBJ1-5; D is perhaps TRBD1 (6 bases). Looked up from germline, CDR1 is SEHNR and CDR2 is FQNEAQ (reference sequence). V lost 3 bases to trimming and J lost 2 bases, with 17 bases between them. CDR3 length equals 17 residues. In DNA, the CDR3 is TGTGCCAGCAGCTTTTCTTCACAGGGAGGTGGCAATCAGCCCCAGCATTTT. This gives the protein CASSFSSQGGGNQPQHF. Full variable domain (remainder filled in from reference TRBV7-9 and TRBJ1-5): DTGVSQNPRHKITKRGQNVTFRCDPISEHNRLYWYRQTLGQGPEFLTYFQNEAQLEKSRLLSDRFSAERPKGSFSTLEIQRTEQGDSAMYLCASSFSSQGGGNQPQHFGDGTRLSIL.

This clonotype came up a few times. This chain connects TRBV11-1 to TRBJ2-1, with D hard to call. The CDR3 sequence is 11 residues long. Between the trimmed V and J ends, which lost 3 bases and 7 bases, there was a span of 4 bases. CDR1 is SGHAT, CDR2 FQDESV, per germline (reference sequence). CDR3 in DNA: TGTGCCAGCAGCTTCGATAATGAGCAGTTCTTC. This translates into CASSFDNEQFF. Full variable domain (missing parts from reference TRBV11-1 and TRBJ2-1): EAEVAQSPRYKITEKSQAVAFWCDPISGHATLYWYRQILGQGPELLVQFQDESVVDDSQLPKDRFSAERLKGVDSTLKIQPAELGDSAMYLCASSFDNEQFFGPGTRLTVL.

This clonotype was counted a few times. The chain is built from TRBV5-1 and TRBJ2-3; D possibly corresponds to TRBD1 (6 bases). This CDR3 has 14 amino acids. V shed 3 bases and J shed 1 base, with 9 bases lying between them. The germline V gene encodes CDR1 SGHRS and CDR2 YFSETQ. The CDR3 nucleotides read TGCGCCAGCAGCTCAAGACAGGGCACAGATACGCAGTATTTT. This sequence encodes CASSSRQGTDTQYF. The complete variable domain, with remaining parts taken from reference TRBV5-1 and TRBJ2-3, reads KAGVTQTPRYLIKTRGQQVTLSCSPISGHRSVSWYQQTPGQGLQFLFEYFSETQRNKGNFPGRFSGRQFSNSRSEMNVSTLELGDSALYLCASSSRQGTDTQYFGPGTRLTVL.

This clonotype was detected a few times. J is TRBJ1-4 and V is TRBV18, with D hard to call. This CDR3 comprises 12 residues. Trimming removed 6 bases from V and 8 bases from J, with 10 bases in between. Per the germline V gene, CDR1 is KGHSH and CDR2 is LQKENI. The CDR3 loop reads CASSPGEEKLFF. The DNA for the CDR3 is TGTGCCAGCTCCCCGGGAGAGGAAAAACTGTTTTTT.

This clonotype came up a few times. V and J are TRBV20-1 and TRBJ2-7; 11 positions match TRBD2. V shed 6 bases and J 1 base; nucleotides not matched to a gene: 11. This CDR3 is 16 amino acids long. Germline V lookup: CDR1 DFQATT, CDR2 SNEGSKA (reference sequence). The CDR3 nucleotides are TGCAGTGCCCCGGCTAGCGGGAGGTTCTTTTCCTACGAGCAGTACTTC. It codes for CSAPASGRFFSYEQYF.

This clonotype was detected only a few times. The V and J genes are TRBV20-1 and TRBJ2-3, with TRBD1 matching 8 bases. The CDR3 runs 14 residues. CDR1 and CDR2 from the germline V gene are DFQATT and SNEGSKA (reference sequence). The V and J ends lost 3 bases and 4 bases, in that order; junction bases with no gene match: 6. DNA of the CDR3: TGCAGTGCTAGCGGGGACAGGTACCCAGATACGCAGTATTTT. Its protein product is CSASGDRYPDTQYF.

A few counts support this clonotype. The DNA of the CDR3 is TGTGCCAGCAGCTTAGGTTCCGATCCGAACACTGAAGCTTTCTTT. It codes for CASSLGSDPNTEAFF. The chain joins TRBV7-8 to TRBJ1-1; D is undetermined. CDR3 size: 15 residues. Between the trimmed V and J ends, which lost 1 base and 1 base, there was a span of 10 bases. The germline V gene has CDR1 SGHVS and CDR2 FQNEAQ.

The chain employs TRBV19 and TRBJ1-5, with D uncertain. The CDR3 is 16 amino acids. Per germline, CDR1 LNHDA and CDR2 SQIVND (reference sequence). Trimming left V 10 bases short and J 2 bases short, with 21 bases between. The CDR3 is CATRGRRMDGNQPQHF. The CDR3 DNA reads TGTGCCACTCGAGGTCGCAGGATGGACGGCAATCAGCCCCAGCATTTT.

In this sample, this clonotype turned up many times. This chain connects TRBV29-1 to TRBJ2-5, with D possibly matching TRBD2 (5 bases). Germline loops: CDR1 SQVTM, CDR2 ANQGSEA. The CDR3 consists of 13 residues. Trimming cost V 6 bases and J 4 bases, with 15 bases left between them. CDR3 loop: CSVAGGAGETQYF. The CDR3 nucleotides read TGCAGCGTCGCCGGCGGCGCGGGAGAGACCCAGTACTTC.

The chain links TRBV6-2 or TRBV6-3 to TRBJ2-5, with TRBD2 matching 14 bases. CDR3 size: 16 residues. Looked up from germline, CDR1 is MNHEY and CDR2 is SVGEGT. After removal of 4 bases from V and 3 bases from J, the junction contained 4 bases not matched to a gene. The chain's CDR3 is CASSFGLAGGEETQYF. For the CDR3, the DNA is TGTGCCAGCAGTTTTGGACTAGCGGGGGGAGAAGAGACCCAGTACTTC.